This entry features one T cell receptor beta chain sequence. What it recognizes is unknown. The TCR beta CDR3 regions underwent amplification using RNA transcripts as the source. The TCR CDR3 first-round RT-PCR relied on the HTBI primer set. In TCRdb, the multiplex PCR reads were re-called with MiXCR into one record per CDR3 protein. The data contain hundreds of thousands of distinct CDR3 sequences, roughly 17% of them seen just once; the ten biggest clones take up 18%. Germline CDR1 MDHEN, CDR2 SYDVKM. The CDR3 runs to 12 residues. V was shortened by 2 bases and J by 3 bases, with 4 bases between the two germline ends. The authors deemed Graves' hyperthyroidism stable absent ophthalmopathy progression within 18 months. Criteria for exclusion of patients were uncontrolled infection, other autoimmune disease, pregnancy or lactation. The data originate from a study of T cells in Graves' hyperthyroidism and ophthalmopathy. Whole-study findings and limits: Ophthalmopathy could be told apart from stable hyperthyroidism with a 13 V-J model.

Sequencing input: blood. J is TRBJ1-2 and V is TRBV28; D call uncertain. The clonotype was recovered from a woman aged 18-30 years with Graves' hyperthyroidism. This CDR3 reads CASSLDYYGYTF. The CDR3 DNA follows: TGTGCCAGCAGTTTAGATTACTATGGCTACACCTTC.